This TCR beta chain was captured in a study of shared clonotypes between healthy human individuals. Findings of the study overall: Only blood samples were collected, and tissue repertoires likely differ.

About this clone itself: Its antigen is not known.

In germline, CDR1 is MNHEY, CDR2 SVGAGI. This CDR3 has 11 residues. The germline V and J ends were trimmed by 6 bases and 5 bases, with 5 bases remaining between them. The assay was immunoSEQ multiplex PCR, and TCRdb's table has in-frame clones only and misses some. The table includes some 800,000 clones, about 92% detected once. As defined, naive CD8 cells were CD45RO-negative and positively selected for CCR7, with terminally differentiated effector memory CD45RA+ cells excluded. This receptor was obtained from a man aged 25-45 years in good health. Sequencing input: naive CD8+ T cells sorted from blood. V usage is TRBV6-5 and J usage is TRBJ2-1; D remains ambiguous. The CDR3 DNA is TGTGCCAGCAGAGACCACAATGAGCAGTTCTTC. It encodes CASRDHNEQFF.